Detailed here is one T cell receptor beta chain. Here immunoSEQ multiplex PCR was the method, and the copy in TCRdb shows in-frame clones only, minus some. The sample has about 140,000 clones, 90% to 95% seen once. Germline V gives CDR1 SNHLY, CDR2 FYNNEI. CDR3 size: 19 residues. Trimming pared 2 bases from V and 3 bases from J, leaving 25 bases between. The data were taken from a study of control samples from healthy donors and cancer patients. The sample was blood. This chain uses TRBV2 with TRBJ1-2; D gene unclear. The source of this sequence is a man in his forties in good health. CDR3 sequence reads: CASSESPFGGVRDDYGYTF. The CDR3 bases are TGTGCCAGCAGTGAAAGCCCCTTCGGTGGGGTAAGAGATGACTATGGCTACACCTTC.